Listed below are T cell receptor beta chains from one sample, sequenced in a study of blood T cell repertoires in COVID-19. Clones were sequenced by immunoSEQ multiplex PCR, and TCRdb holds only the in-frame ones, with some missing. The sample lists 130,000 to 150,000 clones, 70% to 85% seen once, with approximately 4% in the top ten. The sequenced sample consisted of peripheral blood. The receptors derive from a man aged 55-75 years with acute or convalescent COVID-19. CDR3s include the opening cysteine and the closing phenylalanine or tryptophan. The D gene is left open where the match is weak. Clone size appears in some rows only: once, few, many, or a class for an expanded clone.

J gene | V gene | D gene | clone size | CDR3 protein | CDR3 DNA
TRBJ2-1 | TRBV7-3 | . | once | CASSPGTYEQFF | TGTGCCAGCAGCCCGGGGACTTACGAGCAGTTCTTC
TRBJ1-1 | TRBV28 | TRBD1 | . | CASRVTGVGTEAFF | TGTGCCAGCAGAGTCACAGGGGTTGGCACTGAAGCTTTCTTT
TRBJ1-1 | TRBV19 | . | . | CASIQGKTEAFF | TGTGCCAGTATCCAGGGGAAGACTGAAGCTTTCTTT
TRBJ1-1 | TRBV18 | . | . | CASSPMGGNTEAFF | TGTGCCAGCTCACCCATGGGGGGGAACACTGAAGCTTTCTTT
TRBJ1-1 | TRBV2 | TRBD1 | . | CASSDPPKGATEAFF | TGTGCCAGCAGTGACCCCCCGAAGGGGGCCACTGAAGCTTTCTTT
TRBJ2-7 | TRBV3-1/TRBV3-2 | TRBD1 | once | CASSSGQGWDF | TGTGCCAGCAGCTCTGGACAGGGTTGGGACTTC
TRBJ2-2 | TRBV11-2 | . | . | CASTLNPGTGELFF | TGTGCCAGCACCTTAAACCCAGGGACCGGGGAGCTGTTTTTT
TRBJ1-5 | TRBV19 | TRBD1 | once | CASSTMGQGFGDQPQHF | TGTGCCAGTAGTACGATGGGACAGGGATTTGGGGATCAGCCCCAGCATTTT
TRBJ1-1 | TRBV19 | TRBD1 | . | CASSGTGGRTEAFF | TGTGCCAGTAGTGGGACAGGGGGAAGGACTGAAGCTTTCTTT
TRBJ2-7 | TRBV16 | TRBD1 | once | CASSAPTGDRVYEQYF | TGTGCCAGCAGCGCACCAACAGGGGACAGAGTCTACGAGCAGTACTTC
TRBJ2-5 | TRBV7-2 | . | . | CASSPFYRETQYF | TGTGCCAGCAGCCCCTTTTACAGGGAGACCCAGTACTTC
TRBJ2-3 | TRBV7-9 | . | . | CASSAEVLSADTQYF | TGTGCCAGCAGCGCAGAGGTCCTTAGCGCCGATACGCAGTATTTT
TRBJ2-1 | TRBV7-9 | TRBD2 | . | CASIELAGDRDEQFF | TGTGCCAGCATCGAACTAGCGGGAGATCGAGATGAGCAGTTCTTC
TRBJ2-1 | TRBV19 | TRBD1 | . | CASSTSGTGVNNEQFF | TGTGCCAGTAGTACATCCGGGACAGGGGTGAACAATGAGCAGTTCTTC
TRBJ2-2 | TRBV11-2 | . | . | CASSGSSRVYAGELFF | TGTGCCAGCAGCGGATCAAGCAGGGTTTACGCCGGGGAGCTGTTTTTT
TRBJ1-4 | TRBV7-9 | . | . | CASVTLTGEKLFF | TGTGCCAGCGTAACTCTTACGGGGGAAAAACTGTTTTTT
TRBJ2-5 | TRBV15 | TRBD2 | . | CATAWTSGSETQYF | TGTGCCACCGCATGGACTAGCGGGAGTGAGACCCAGTACTTC
TRBJ2-7 | TRBV28 | . | . | CASERGQSSYEQYF | TGTGCCAGTGAGCGAGGACAGAGTTCCTACGAGCAGTACTTC
TRBJ1-2 | TRBV20-1 | . | few | CSASRQGDYGYTF | TGCAGTGCTAGTAGGCAGGGTGACTATGGCTACACCTTC
TRBJ1-5 | TRBV11-2 | TRBD1 | . | CASSLQGAKNQPQHF | TGTGCCAGCAGCTTACAGGGGGCCAAGAATCAGCCCCAGCATTTT
TRBJ2-1 | TRBV6-6 | TRBD2 | few | CASIREGQRGEQFF | TGTGCCAGCATTCGGGAGGGCCAACGGGGTGAGCAGTTCTTC
TRBJ1-6 | TRBV6-5 | TRBD1 | . | CAIKDRVASPLHF | TGTGCCATCAAGGACAGGGTCGCGTCACCCCTCCACTTT
TRBJ1-2 | TRBV24-1 | . | . | CATSDPNGYTF | TGTGCCACCAGTGATCCCAATGGCTACACCTTC
TRBJ2-5 | TRBV7-2 | . | . | CASRSSSAIQETQYF | TGTGCCTCCCGGTCAAGCAGCGCTATACAAGAGACCCAGTACTTC
TRBJ1-2 | TRBV3-1/TRBV3-2 | TRBD1 | . | CASSENRGGYTF | TGTGCCAGCAGCGAGAACAGGGGTGGCTACACCTTC
TRBJ1-1 | TRBV29-1 | . | . | CSAGGRGTEAFF | TGCAGCGCTGGGGGCCGCGGCACTGAAGCTTTCTTT
TRBJ2-7 | TRBV5-1 | . | many | CASSLAPVEAQYF | TGCGCCAGCAGCTTGGCCCCAGTGGAGGCGCAGTACTTC
TRBJ2-5 | TRBV29-1 | TRBD1 | . | CSVAPGQGAQETQYF | TGCAGCGTTGCCCCGGGACAGGGGGCCCAAGAGACCCAGTACTTC
TRBJ2-1 | TRBV29-1 | . | . | CSVVVGSVAYNEQFF | TGCAGCGTTGTAGTCGGGAGTGTCGCCTACAATGAGCAGTTCTTC
TRBJ2-1 | TRBV5-1 | TRBD2 | . | CASTSSGSANEQFF | TGCGCCAGCACCTCTAGCGGGAGTGCGAATGAGCAGTTCTTC
TRBJ1-2 | TRBV10-2 | . | few | CASSERGRNGYTF | TGCGCCAGCAGTGAGCGGGGTAGGAATGGCTACACCTTC
TRBJ2-1 | TRBV19 | TRBD2 | . | CASSMSSSGGYNEQFF | TGTGCCAGTAGTATGTCGTCTAGCGGAGGGTACAATGAGCAGTTCTTC
TRBJ1-4 | TRBV28 | . | . | CASINRVYEKLFF | TGTGCCAGCATTAACAGGGTTTATGAAAAACTGTTTTTT
TRBJ1-5 | TRBV20-1 | TRBD1 | few | CSASRATGGVNQPQHF | TGCAGTGCTAGTCGCGCCACAGGGGGAGTCAATCAGCCCCAGCATTTT
TRBJ2-3 | TRBV5-5 | . | . | CASSLAYRAMGDTQYF | TGTGCCAGCAGCTTGGCGTACAGGGCCATGGGCGATACGCAGTATTTT
TRBJ1-2 | TRBV7-2 | . | . | CASRGGTNYGYTF | TGTGCCAGTAGGGGAGGTACTAACTATGGCTACACCTTC
TRBJ1-1 | TRBV9 | TRBD1 | . | CASSVDPTGGMNTEAFF | TGTGCCAGCAGCGTAGATCCGACAGGGGGTATGAACACTGAAGCTTTCTTT
TRBJ2-2 | TRBV7-2 | . | . | CASSLSFSSGELFF | TGTGCCAGCAGCTTATCTTTCTCCTCCGGGGAGCTGTTTTTT
TRBJ1-2 | TRBV9 | TRBD1 | . | CASSVRLDRADYGYTF | TGTGCCAGCAGCGTTCGCTTGGACAGGGCGGACTATGGCTACACCTTC
TRBJ1-1 | TRBV5-1 | TRBD1 | . | CASSPESDRPEAFF | TGCGCCAGCAGCCCAGAATCGGACAGGCCTGAAGCTTTCTTT